The source of this T cell receptor beta chain is a study of T cell responses to AZD1222 COVID-19 vaccine. This CDR3 contains 16 residues. The germline V gene encodes CDR1 SGHVS and CDR2 FQNEAQ. Trimming stripped 1 base from V and 0 bases from J, with 12 bases between. The protocol was immunoSEQ multiplex PCR, while the TCRdb copy is restricted to in-frame clones and leaves out a portion. The table has 75,000 to 100,000 clones, approximately 85% seen once. The chain is built from TRBV7-8 and TRBJ1-2, with no clear D. The sequence derives from an adult in good health. The sample was peripheral blood, taken on day 0 of AZD1222 vaccination. The CDR3 here is CASSLGSGSANYGYTF. In DNA form, the CDR3 reads TGTGCCAGCAGCTTAGGTTCGGGGTCGGCTAACTATGGCTACACCTTC.